This is a list of T cell receptor beta chains from one sample in a study of cytomegalovirus exposure and HLA in healthy donors. Some clones are missing from TCRdb's copy, which holds only in-frame ones; the method was immunoSEQ multiplex PCR. This table holds around 210,000 clones, about four fifths found once. Sequences were obtained from PBMCs. These receptors originate from a male donor in good health and CMV-seropositive. The CDR3 runs from the conserved cysteine through the conserved F or W. The order of the fields is CDR3 length, J gene, D gene, V gene, CDR3 protein. The D gene is left open where the match is weak.

14	TRBJ2-3	NA	TRBV2	CASSATTETDTQYF
15	NA	TRBD1	TRBV6-5	CASRNRRTGNYEQYF
13	TRBJ2-5	NA	TRBV5-6	CASSLASYETQYF
14	TRBJ2-1	NA	TRBV10-3	CATPPGLGFNEQFF
13	TRBJ2-5	TRBD1	TRBV6-1	CASSGTVQETQYF
16	TRBJ2-7	TRBD1	TRBV19	CASSKTGGPRIYEQYF
16	TRBJ1-2	TRBD1	TRBV28	CASSIDLTGGNYGYTF
17	NA	TRBD1	TRBV7-9	CASSLVLGDRSSGEQYF
16	TRBJ2-4	TRBD2	TRBV7-2	CASSLSGSFAKNIQYF
13	TRBJ1-2	TRBD1	TRBV11-2	CCDRGSSNYGYTF
17	TRBJ2-5	NA	TRBV7-9	CASSLARGQGVEETQYF
16	TRBJ1-6	NA	TRBV7-8	CASSSRESSYNSPLHF